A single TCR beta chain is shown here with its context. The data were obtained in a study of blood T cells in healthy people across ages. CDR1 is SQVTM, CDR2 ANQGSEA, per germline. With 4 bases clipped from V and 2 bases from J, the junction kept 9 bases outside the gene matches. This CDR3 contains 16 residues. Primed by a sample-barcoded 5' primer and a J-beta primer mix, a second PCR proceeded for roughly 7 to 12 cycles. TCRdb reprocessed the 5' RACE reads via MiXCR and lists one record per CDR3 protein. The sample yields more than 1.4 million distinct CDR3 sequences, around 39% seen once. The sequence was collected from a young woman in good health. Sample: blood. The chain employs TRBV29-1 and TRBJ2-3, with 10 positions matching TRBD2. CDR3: CSVAGLAGESTDTQYF. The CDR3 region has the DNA TGCAGCGTTGCGGGGCTAGCGGGAGAATCCACAGATACGCAGTATTTT.